The sequence of this TCR beta chain was determined in a study of early T cells in non-severe SARS-CoV-2 infection. Individual cDNA molecules received unique molecular identifiers. MiXCR, run by TCRdb on the 5' RACE reads, gives a single entry per CDR3 protein. This table has about 27,000 distinct CDR3 sequences, approximately 5% appearing once. V was cut by 0 bases and J by 3 bases, with 9 bases left in between. This CDR3 spans 14 amino acids. Looked up from germline, CDR1 is MNHNY and CDR2 is SVGAGI (reference sequence). This clonotype was counted between two and nine times. The chain carries TRBV6-6 and TRBJ2-7, with D hard to call. This clonotype was obtained from an adult who was a healthcare worker with PCR-confirmed SARS-CoV-2 infection or an uninfected control (not recorded which). Specimen: whole blood. The CDR3 spells CASSYSEGYYEQYF. In DNA form, the CDR3 reads TGTGCCAGCAGTTACTCGGAAGGGTACTACGAGCAGTACTTC.